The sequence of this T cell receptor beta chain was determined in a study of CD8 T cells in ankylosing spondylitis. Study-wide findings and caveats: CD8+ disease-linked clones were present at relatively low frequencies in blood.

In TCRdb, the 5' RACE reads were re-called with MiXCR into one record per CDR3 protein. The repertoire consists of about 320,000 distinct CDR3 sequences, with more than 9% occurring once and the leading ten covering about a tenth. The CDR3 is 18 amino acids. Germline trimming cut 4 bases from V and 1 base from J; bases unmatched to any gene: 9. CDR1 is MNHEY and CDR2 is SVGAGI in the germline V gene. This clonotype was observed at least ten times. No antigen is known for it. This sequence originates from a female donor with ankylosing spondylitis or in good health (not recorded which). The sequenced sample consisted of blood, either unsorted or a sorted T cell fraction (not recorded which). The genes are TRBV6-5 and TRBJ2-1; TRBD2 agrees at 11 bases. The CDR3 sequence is CASSSLPLAGGSYNEQFF. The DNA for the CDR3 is TGTGCCAGCAGTTCCCTCCCCCTAGCGGGAGGATCCTACAATGAGCAGTTCTTC.